The T cell receptor beta chain described here comes from a study of T cells in Graves' hyperthyroidism and ophthalmopathy. The CDR3 spans 16 residues. The germline CDR1 and CDR2 sequences are SGHNT and YENEEA. V dropped 4 bases and J dropped 1 base, with 13 bases sitting between them. RNA transcripts gave rise to amplified TCR beta CDR3 regions. First-round RT-PCR with HTBI primers amplified the TCR CDR3 region. Each CDR3 protein gets one entry after TCRdb re-called the multiplex PCR reads with MiXCR. Of about 270,000 distinct CDR3 sequences detected, 12% to 15% appear once; the ten largest clones hold 30%. This clonotype was recorded at least ten times.

The sequence derives from a woman between 50 and 59 years old with Graves' hyperthyroidism that later progressed to Graves' ophthalmopathy. Sequences were obtained from blood. J is TRBJ2-2 and V is TRBV11-3; tentatively, D is TRBD1 or TRBD2 (5 bases each). Here the CDR3 reads CASSSPGRGNTGELFF. The CDR3 DNA is TGTGCCAGCAGCTCGCCGGGACGGGGGAACACCGGGGAGCTGTTTTTT.